The 23 T cell receptor beta chains presented below share a single source sample, sequenced in a study of blood T cell repertoires in COVID-19. The protocol was immunoSEQ multiplex PCR, while the TCRdb copy is restricted to in-frame clones and leaves out a portion. The data hold 150,000 or so clones, with around 83% observed a single time. Sequenced material: PBMCs or T cells enriched from blood (not recorded which). These receptors came from a woman aged 50 to 60 in a cohort exposed to, infected with or recovered from COVID-19 (not recorded which).

The J gene is TRBJ1-1, the V gene TRBV28, with unresolved D. The CDR3 runs 13 residues. V was shortened by 2 bases and J by 7 bases, with 11 bases between the two germline ends. The germline CDR1 and CDR2 sequences are MDHEN and SYDVKM. CDR3 residues: CASSLGSRVEAFF. The CDR3 DNA follows: TGTGCCAGCAGTTTAGGGTCCCGGGTTGAAGCTTTCTTT. Looking up the rest from reference TRBV28 and TRBJ1-1 gives the full variable domain: DVKVTQSSRYLVKRTGEKVFLECVQDMDHENMFWYRQDPGLGLRLIYFSYDVKMKEKGDIPEGYSVSREKKERFSLILESASTNQTSMYLCASSLGSRVEAFFGQGTRLTVV.

The chain uses TRBV24-1 and TRBJ1-2; 9 bases map to TRBD1. This CDR3 has 17 residues. CDR1 KGHDR and CDR2 SFDVKD come from the germline V gene. With V trimmed by 9 bases and J by 3 bases, 16 bases remained unmatched. Here the CDR3 DNA reads TGTGCCACCGGAACCTCCACCACAGGGGGCGCGGACTATGGCTACACCTTC. This translates into CATGTSTTGGADYGYTF.

The chain links TRBV21-1 to TRBJ2-7; the D call TRBD1 from the table was never checked on the DNA. TRBV21-1 is recorded as a pseudogene. CDR3 size: 16 residues. The CDR3 DNA follows: TGTGCCAGCAGCAAAGTTCCGGACAGGGAGACCTACGAGCAGTACTTC. It yields the protein CASSKVPDRETYEQYF.

The rearrangement uses TRBV5-1 and TRBJ2-3; 7 bases fit TRBD1. The CDR3 totals 16 residues. The trim removed 6 bases at V and 0 bases at J, leaving 10 bases unmatched. Germline CDR1 reads SGHRS; CDR2 reads YFSETQ. CDR3: CASTPQPGQSTDTQYF. CDR3 sequence (DNA): TGCGCCAGCACCCCTCAACCGGGACAGAGCACAGATACGCAGTATTTT. The variable domain in full, completed from reference TRBV5-1 and TRBJ2-3, reads KAGVTQTPRYLIKTRGQQVTLSCSPISGHRSVSWYQQTPGQGLQFLFEYFSETQRNKGNFPGRFSGRQFSNSRSEMNVSTLELGDSALYLCASTPQPGQSTDTQYFGPGTRLTVL.

V is TRBV19 and J is TRBJ1-1, with D possibly matching TRBD1 (5 bases). The CDR3 contains 14 residues. Trimming cost V 5 bases and J 1 base, with 11 bases left between them. CDR1 and CDR2 from the germline V gene are LNHDA and SQIVND (reference sequence). CDR3 region: CASSDRQKNTEAFF. The CDR3 coding sequence is TGTGCCAGTAGTGACCGACAGAAGAACACTGAAGCTTTCTTT.

CDR3 sequence reads: CASSLVGIVGNEQFF. CDR3 nucleotides: TGTGCCAGCAGCTTGGTCGGGATTGTGGGCAATGAGCAGTTCTTC. V is TRBV5-4 and J is TRBJ2-1, with a possible D match to TRBD2 (5 bases). V lost 0 bases, J lost 6 bases, and 13 bases lay in between. The CDR3 contains 15 residues. Per the germline V gene, CDR1 is SGHNT and CDR2 is YYREEE (reference sequence).

This rearrangement joins TRBV6-5 to TRBJ2-1, with D perhaps matching TRBD2 (6 bases). There are 14 residues in the CDR3. The germline V gene has CDR1 MNHEY and CDR2 SVGAGI. V was clipped by 10 bases and J by 9 bases, with 22 bases between them. The chain's CDR3 is CATSPASRESEQFF. DNA of the CDR3: TGTGCCACCTCGCCCGCGTCGCGGGAAAGTGAGCAGTTCTTC.

The V gene is TRBV15, the J gene TRBJ2-5, with 7 bases matching TRBD1. The CDR3 runs 15 residues. Trimming at V came to 2 bases and at J to 5 bases, leaving 8 bases not matched to a gene. The germline V gene has CDR1 LNHNV and CDR2 YYDKDF (reference sequence). This CDR3 is CATSRNRGSAETQYF. The CDR3 DNA reads TGTGCCACCAGCAGAAACAGGGGTAGTGCGGAGACCCAGTACTTC.

V usage is TRBV5-1 and J usage is TRBJ2-2; D perhaps matches TRBD2 (6 bases). Trimming removed 4 bases from V and 4 bases from J, with 20 bases in between. The CDR3 has 17 residues. CDR1 SGHRS and CDR2 YFSETQ come from the germline V gene. DNA of the CDR3: TGCGCCAGCAGCCCGCCGGTCGCGGGGCAGGGCACCGGGGAGCTGTTTTTT. Residues: CASSPPVAGQGTGELFF.

This chain joins TRBV6-1 and TRBJ2-7; 9 bases line up with TRBD1. The CDR3 is 14 amino acids. Germline CDR1 MNHNS, CDR2 SASEGT. Unmatched junction bases numbered 5, after V lost 3 bases and J lost 5 bases. CDR3 DNA: TGTGCCAGCAGTGACGGGACAGGGAGGAACGAGCAGTACTTC. Encoded protein: CASSDGTGRNEQYF.

This rearrangement joins TRBV21-1 to TRBJ2-1; TRBD2 reflects the table's D call only, with no check against the DNA. TRBV21-1 is tagged as a pseudogene. This CDR3 spans 17 amino acids. The CDR3 nucleotides read TGTGCCAGCAGCAAACGGCCGGGACTAGCGAAATACAATGAGCAGTTCTTC. Translation: CASSKRPGLAKYNEQFF.

V gene TRBV7-3 combines with J gene TRBJ2-2; weak D call: TRBD1 (6 bases). Trimming shortened V by 2 bases and J by 8 bases, and 12 bases separated the two germline ends. The V gene's germline CDR1 is SGHTA and CDR2 FQGTGA. The CDR3 runs 14 residues. Here the CDR3 reads CASSLDQGRGELFF. CDR3 bases: TGTGCCAGCAGCTTAGATCAGGGGAGAGGGGAGCTGTTTTTT.

V and J are TRBV12-3 or TRBV12-4 and TRBJ2-7; 9 nucleotides agree with TRBD2. Unmatched junction bases numbered 3, after V lost 6 bases and J lost 3 bases. This CDR3 has 13 residues. CDR3 in amino acids: CASRLAGFYEQYF. The CDR3 nucleotides read TGTGCCAGCAGACTAGCGGGCTTCTACGAGCAGTACTTC.

CDR3 sequence (DNA): TGCAGCGTTCAAGCGGACAGGAAATACGAGCAGTACTTC. This sequence encodes CSVQADRKYEQYF. This chain uses TRBV29-1 with TRBJ2-7, with TRBD1 matching over 7 bases. CDR3 size: 13 residues. Trimming removed 5 bases from V and 4 bases from J; junction bases left unmatched: 8. CDR1 and CDR2 from the germline V gene are SQVTM and ANQGSEA.

The J gene is TRBJ2-3, the V gene TRBV7-3, with D maybe TRBD2 (6 bases). The V gene's germline CDR1 is SGHTA and CDR2 FQGTGA. The CDR3 spans 16 residues. Trimming shortened V by 1 base and J by 0 bases, and 11 bases separated the two germline ends. CDR3 bases: TGTGCCAGCAGCTTAATAGCGGACCCTAGCACAGATACGCAGTATTTT. Encoded protein: CASSLIADPSTDTQYF.

The rearrangement uses TRBV19 and TRBJ1-6, with TRBD1 as a possible D gene (5 bases). This CDR3 has 15 residues. Trimming shortened V by 9 bases and J by 0 bases, and 12 bases separated the two germline ends. Germline CDR1 reads LNHDA; CDR2 reads SQIVND (reference sequence). The CDR3 is CASSTESSYNSPLHF. In nucleotides, the CDR3 is TGTGCCAGCTCGACAGAGAGCTCCTATAATTCACCCCTCCACTTT.

This chain connects TRBV11-2 to TRBJ2-7; no clear D. Germline CDR1 reads SGHAT; CDR2 reads FQNNGV. The ends were cut back, 3 bases at V and 0 bases at J, with 9 bases in the middle. This CDR3 is 14 amino acids long. The CDR3 nucleotides read TGTGCCAGCAGCTTTGAGTACAGCTCCTACGAGCAGTACTTC. Its translation: CASSFEYSSYEQYF.

V is TRBV29-1 and J is TRBJ2-1, with TRBD2 identical over 12 bases. The CDR3 loop spans 14 amino acids. Germline CDR1 reads SQVTM; CDR2 reads ANQGSEA. V lost 2 bases and J lost 9; bases outside the gene matches: 5. The CDR3 region is CSVETSGRLGEQFF. The CDR3 DNA follows: TGCAGCGTTGAAACTAGCGGGAGGTTGGGTGAGCAGTTCTTC.

The genes are TRBV7-2 and TRBJ2-1; TRBD2 aligns across 8 bases. This CDR3 spans 15 amino acids. J gave up 2 bases and V 2 bases, and 2 bases lay outside the gene matches. Germline V gene data show CDR1 as SGHTA and CDR2 as FQGNSA. This CDR3 is CASSLISGTYNEQFF. The DNA of the CDR3 is TGTGCCAGCAGCTTAATTAGCGGGACCTACAATGAGCAGTTCTTC.

The CDR3: CAITSSGSYEQYF. For the CDR3, the DNA is TGTGCCATCACTTCTAGCGGGAGCTACGAGCAGTACTTC. The chain employs TRBV10-3 and TRBJ2-7, with 10 nucleotides matching TRBD2. CDR1 and CDR2 from the germline V gene are ENHRY and SYGVKD. V was pared by 7 bases and J by 3 bases, with 3 bases of the junction left unmatched. This CDR3 is 13 amino acids long.

V usage is TRBV9 and J usage is TRBJ2-3; 7 bases are a match to TRBD2. After removal of 1 base from V and 2 bases from J, the junction contained 7 bases not matched to a gene. CDR1 and CDR2 (germline): SGDLS, YYNGEE. The CDR3 extends over 16 amino acids. The CDR3 sequence: CASSVLSGATTDTQYF. CDR3 coding DNA: TGTGCCAGCAGCGTACTGAGCGGGGCCACCACAGATACGCAGTATTTT.

This chain uses TRBV6-5 with TRBJ2-7; 9 nucleotides agree with TRBD1. This CDR3 has 14 residues. Trimming took 6 bases from V and 5 from J; bases not matched to a gene: 8. CDR1 MNHEY and CDR2 SVGAGI come from the germline V gene. The chain's CDR3 is CASRTGTGRHEQYF. The CDR3 nucleotides are TGTGCCAGCAGGACCGGGACAGGGAGGCACGAGCAGTACTTC.

This clone appeared a few times. This rearrangement joins TRBV27 to TRBJ2-1; 9 bases match TRBD1. With V trimmed by 6 bases and J by 9 bases, 15 bases remained unmatched. CDR1 is MNHEY and CDR2 is SMNVEV in the germline V gene (reference sequence). The CDR3 is 16 amino acids. The CDR3 protein is CASSNTQSTGGREQFF. The CDR3 bases are TGTGCCAGCAGCAATACGCAATCAACAGGGGGCCGTGAGCAGTTCTTC.